This T cell receptor beta chain was captured in a study of blood T cell repertoires in COVID-19. Looking at the study overall: Italy, Spain and the United States were the sources of the convalescent and acute COVID-19 samples. T cells, B-cell-depleted T cells, or PBMCs supplied cDNA or gDNA.

Trimming removed 5 bases at V and 0 bases at J, with 10 bases between. The CDR3 has 13 amino acids. In germline, CDR1 is SQVTM, CDR2 ANQGSEA. In the original processing: By means of reference gene primer amplification, nucleated cell counts were estimated. Measured with immunoSEQ multiplex PCR; TCRdb has only the in-frame clones, and not every one. That table supplies the V and J calls and clone size; D and trimming were determined from the DNA. The sample consists of fewer than 200,000 clones, around four fifths of them appearing once. J is TRBJ1-1 and V is TRBV29-1; TRBD1 might be the D (5 bases). Sequencing used peripheral blood. The source is an older man with acute or convalescent COVID-19. As DNA, the CDR3 is TGCAGCGTTACAGGTACAATGAACACTGAAGCTTTCTTT. This translates into CSVTGTMNTEAFF.